The clone carrying this TCR beta chain was counted ten times or more. As yet, its antigen is unknown. The sample belongs to a study of glioma-infiltrating T cells. Germline assignment: CDR1 MNHEY and CDR2 SVGEGT. CDR3 size: 13 residues. V was clipped by 8 bases and J by 4 bases; unmatched bases: 4. Study observations and caveats: Gliomas, especially low-grade, showed above-expected tissue-blood divergence; non-neoplastic patients showed below. Tissue and blood shared very few CDR3 sequences.

Using RNA template, CDR3s of TCR alpha and beta were amplified with iRepertoire arm-PCR. One-step reverse transcription and amplification started from around 100-400 ng of tissue mRNA or PBMC total RNA. TCRdb independently ran MiXCR on the multiplex PCR reads; one entry per CDR3 protein. This sample has fewer than 90,000 distinct CDR3 sequences, with about 25% found just once. The sample was glioma tissue, nonneoplastic brain tissue, or PBMCs (not recorded which). The chain links TRBV6-2 or TRBV6-3 to TRBJ2-1, with TRBD1 matching 8 bases. The TCR comes from a human donor with low-grade glioma or glioblastoma, undergoing nonglioma brain surgery, or in good health (not recorded which). CDR3 bases: TGTGCCAGCCGCCGGGACAGGTACAATGAGCAGTTCTTC. Amino acids: CASRRDRYNEQFF.